This TCR beta chain is drawn from a study of blood T cell repertoires in COVID-19. In the original processing: The authors estimated nucleated cell counts from reference gene primer amplification. Produced via immunoSEQ multiplex PCR; TCRdb's table is partial and in-frame only. V, J and clone size derive from that table, while D and trimming were established from the DNA sequence. This sample has about 150,000 clones, with about 88% found just once. The CDR3 totals 16 residues. Trimming took 5 bases from V and 7 from J; bases not matched to a gene: 13. Germline CDR1 is SGHTA and CDR2 is FQGTGA. The TCR was taken from a human donor with COVID-19, enrolled during active disease. The donor label of this sample is uncertain. The sequenced sample was peripheral blood. The chain recombines TRBV7-3 with TRBJ2-2; 7 bases align to TRBD2. The CDR3 region has the DNA TGTGCCAGCAGCCCCGACGGAGGGAGGGTGAACGGGGAGCTGTTTTTT. This sequence encodes CASSPDGGRVNGELFF.